This T cell receptor beta chain stems from a study of CXCR3-negative and CXCR3-positive naive CD8 T cells. Study-level background: Sequencing yielded 120 million to 150 million TRB reads, roughly 1.5 +/- 0.3 million per library. Study-level results: The study found comparably high diversity in both naive subsets and much lower diversity in memory CD8+ cells. Whereas memory cells differed, naive CXCR3-negative and CXCR3-positive cells shared similar TRBV-TRBJ usage. Partly lower CXCR3 expression followed cryopreservation, and most assays relied on fresh PBMCs.

The CDR3 consists of 16 residues. Germline CDR1 is MNHEY and CDR2 is SVGAGI. As concerns this clonotype: Its antigen is as yet unknown.

The TRB cDNA libraries were prepared by 5' RACE with UMI labels. Each CDR3 protein gets one entry in TCRdb, which reprocessed the 5' RACE reads and gives no DNA. The sample totals about 38,000 distinct CDR3 sequences; its top ten clones hold roughly 15%. The clonotype comes from a human donor in good health. Some clones in this sample may be carry-over from other donors' samples. The chain is built from TRBV6-5 and TRBJ2-2. Specimen: memory CD8+ T cells from blood. The CDR3 loop is CASSYSMGSNTGELFF.